These T cell receptor beta chains were read from a single sample in a study of T cell responses to AZD1222 COVID-19 vaccine. The protocol was immunoSEQ multiplex PCR, while the TCRdb copy is restricted to in-frame clones and leaves out a portion. The sample lists roughly 80,000 clones; about 90% were seen once. The specimen was peripheral blood, collected on day 0 of AZD1222 vaccination. The source of these receptors is an adult in good health. Each CDR3 is given with its conserved first and last residue. A D gene is named only where the DNA matches it firmly. The size entry is marked missing in some rows and otherwise reads once, few, many or a size class.

j_gene,d_gene,v_gene,abundance,CDR3aa,CDR3nt
TRBJ2-6,NA,TRBV27,NA,CASTPRGGANVLTF,TGTGCCAGCACCCCCCGGGGGGGGGCCAACGTCCTGACTTTC
TRBJ1-5,TRBD1,TRBV18,once,CASSPEGTGVGQPQHF,TGTGCCAGCTCACCGGAAGGGACAGGGGTAGGGCAGCCCCAGCATTTT
TRBJ2-7,NA,TRBV4-3,NA,CASSQVREIPGEQYF,TGCGCCAGCAGCCAAGTACGGGAGATTCCTGGGGAGCAGTACTTC
TRBJ1-1,TRBD1,TRBV14,NA,CASSQQTGTEAFF,TGTGCCAGCAGCCAACAGACAGGGACCGAAGCTTTCTTT
TRBJ2-5,TRBD1,TRBV24-1,NA,CATSDYGTGNQETQYF,TGTGCCACCAGTGATTACGGGACAGGGAATCAAGAGACCCAGTACTTC
TRBJ1-5,TRBD1,TRBV15,NA,CATSREQGAGQPQHF,TGTGCCACCAGCAGAGAACAGGGGGCGGGACAGCCCCAGCATTTT
TRBJ1-5,NA,TRBV5-1,NA,CASSFGTAENQPQHF,TGCGCCAGCAGCTTCGGGACTGCCGAGAATCAGCCCCAGCATTTT
TRBJ2-3,NA,TRBV6-6,once,CASRGHSTDTQYF,TGTGCCAGCAGGGGACATAGCACAGATACGCAGTATTTT
TRBJ2-6,NA,TRBV18,NA,CASSPLAGAGANVLTF,TGTGCCAGCTCACCATTGGCAGGGGCTGGGGCCAACGTCCTGACTTTC
TRBJ1-5,NA,TRBV18,NA,CASSPPLASSGAPQHF,TGTGCCAGCTCACCACCCCTGGCGTCCTCTGGGGCGCCCCAGCATTTT
TRBJ2-1,TRBD1,TRBV2,NA,CASSNSVQGADNEQFF,TGTGCCAGCAGCAATAGTGTACAGGGGGCCGACAATGAGCAGTTCTTC
TRBJ2-5,TRBD2,TRBV20-1,few,CSASVGLAQETQYF,TGCAGTGCTAGTGTGGGACTAGCACAAGAGACCCAGTACTTC
TRBJ1-1,NA,TRBV2,NA,CASDQNTEAFF,TGTGCCAGCGATCAGAACACTGAAGCTTTCTTT
TRBJ2-1,TRBD2,TRBV2,NA,CASSGTTLAGGDQFF,TGTGCCAGCAGTGGGACCACACTAGCGGGAGGTGATCAGTTCTTC
TRBJ1-2,NA,TRBV4-3,NA,CASSQDHVPGAPVGYTF,TGCGCCAGCAGCCAAGATCATGTTCCAGGAGCTCCCGTAGGCTACACCTTC
TRBJ2-1,NA,TRBV6-2/TRBV6-3,NA,CASSYEQGYNEQFF,TGTGCCAGCAGTTACGAACAGGGATACAATGAGCAGTTCTTC
TRBJ1-1,NA,TRBV7-9,NA,CASSYLNTEAFF,TGTGCCAGCAGCTACTTGAACACTGAAGCTTTCTTT
TRBJ2-1,TRBD1,TRBV6-2/TRBV6-3,NA,CASSSRGTGVHNEQFF,TGTGCCAGCAGTTCGAGAGGGACAGGGGTCCACAATGAGCAGTTCTTC
TRBJ1-5,NA,TRBV2,NA,CASRDGRGNQPQHF,TGTGCCAGCAGGGATGGCAGGGGCAATCAGCCCCAGCATTTT
TRBJ1-5,NA,TRBV19,NA,CASSISGALRNQPQHF,TGTGCCAGTAGTATCAGCGGGGCCCTAAGGAATCAGCCCCAGCATTTT
TRBJ2-7,NA,TRBV15,once,CATSREGNEQYF,TGTGCCACCAGCAGAGAAGGGAACGAGCAGTACTTC
TRBJ1-1,NA,TRBV21-1,NA,CASSPPGPPVGNTEAFF,TGTGCCAGCAGCCCCCCGGGGCCCCCGGTGGGGAACACTGAAGCTTTCTTT
TRBJ2-7,NA,TRBV7-2,NA,CASSSYGQFTYEQYF,TGTGCCAGCAGCTCCTACGGACAGTTTACCTACGAGCAGTACTTC
TRBJ2-7,NA,TRBV29-1,NA,CSVAVFGGFYEQYF,TGCAGCGTTGCCGTTTTTGGGGGTTTCTACGAGCAGTACTTC
TRBJ2-3,NA,TRBV2,NA,CASSVGSVEQPQYF,TGTGCCAGCAGTGTGGGCAGCGTAGAGCAGCCCCAGTATTTT
TRBJ1-1,TRBD1,TRBV4-1,few,CASSQGRDRGIRAFF,TGCGCCAGCAGCCAAGGCCGGGACAGGGGTATCCGAGCTTTCTTT
TRBJ2-3,NA,TRBV13,NA,CASSSRDSWPDTQYF,TGTGCCAGCAGCTCCCGCGACTCGTGGCCAGATACGCAGTATTTT
TRBJ2-7,NA,TRBV23-1,few,CAITRPGPGRWEQYF,TGCGCCATTACCAGACCTGGACCGGGGCGCTGGGAGCAGTACTTC
TRBJ2-7,NA,TRBV4-1,NA,CASSQEELPAYEQYF,TGCGCCAGCAGCCAAGAGGAACTTCCGGCCTACGAGCAGTACTTC
TRBJ2-1,NA,TRBV18,NA,CASSRDRPRGYNEQFF,TGTGCCAGCTCGCGGGATCGGCCGCGCGGGTACAATGAGCAGTTCTTC
TRBJ2-1,NA,TRBV4-3,NA,CASSPRAGQLSYNEQFF,TGCGCCAGCAGTCCAAGGGCGGGACAGCTTTCCTACAATGAGCAGTTCTTC
TRBJ1-5,TRBD1,TRBV7-9,few,CASSSGQGPNQPQHF,TGTGCCAGCAGCTCCGGACAGGGGCCCAATCAGCCCCAGCATTTT
TRBJ2-7,TRBD1,TRBV19,NA,CASSIAQGVYEQYF,TGTGCCAGTAGTATAGCCCAGGGGGTGTACGAGCAGTACTTC
TRBJ1-3,NA,TRBV9,NA,CASSSQFSGNTIYF,TGTGCCAGCAGTAGCCAGTTCTCTGGAAACACCATATATTTT
TRBJ2-1,TRBD2,TRBV6-4,NA,CASSGSLAGLNEQFF,TGTGCCAGCAGTGGTTCACTAGCGGGACTAAATGAGCAGTTCTTC
TRBJ1-1,NA,TRBV3-1/TRBV3-2,NA,CASSRQENTEAFF,TGTGCCAGCAGCCGGCAGGAGAACACTGAAGCTTTCTTT
TRBJ2-1,NA,TRBV5-1,NA,CASSLAGEPYNEQFF,TGCGCCAGCAGCTTGGCCGGGGAACCTTACAATGAGCAGTTCTTC
TRBJ1-5,NA,TRBV4-1,NA,CASSQDLGHGGAQPQHF,TGCGCCAGCAGCCAAGATCTTGGACATGGAGGGGCTCAGCCCCAGCATTTT
TRBJ2-7,NA,TRBV27,NA,CASRLTRINYEQYF,TGTGCCAGCAGGTTGACCAGAATAAACTACGAGCAGTACTTC